This T cell receptor beta chain was identified during a study of Ad26.COV2.S vaccination and SARS-CoV-2 variants. Germline CDR1 reads SGHTS; CDR2 reads YDEGEE. This CDR3 region has 16 residues. Deletions cut 9 bases from V and 1 base from J, with 19 bases between. TCRdb's table, derived via immunoSEQ multiplex PCR, lists solely in-frame clones and lacks some. The profile shows more than 300,000 clones, 70% to 90% of them singletons. Indicated treatment: roughly 19 received Ad26.COV2.S at low or high dose, single or two shots; roughly five received placebo; per-sample allocation not given. Day 63 after the first vaccine or placebo injection was the time point for sampling.

The TCR was taken from a person between 18 and 59 years old who received the Ad26.COV2.S COVID-19 vaccine or a placebo. This chain links TRBV5-8 with TRBJ2-2; weak D call: TRBD1 (6 bases). This specimen was peripheral blood, taken in a trial of Ad26.COV2.S vaccine versus placebo. For the CDR3, the DNA is TGTGCCACCCTTGACGACAGGCTACAGAACACCGGGGAGCTGTTTTTT. Amino acid sequence: CATLDDRLQNTGELFF.